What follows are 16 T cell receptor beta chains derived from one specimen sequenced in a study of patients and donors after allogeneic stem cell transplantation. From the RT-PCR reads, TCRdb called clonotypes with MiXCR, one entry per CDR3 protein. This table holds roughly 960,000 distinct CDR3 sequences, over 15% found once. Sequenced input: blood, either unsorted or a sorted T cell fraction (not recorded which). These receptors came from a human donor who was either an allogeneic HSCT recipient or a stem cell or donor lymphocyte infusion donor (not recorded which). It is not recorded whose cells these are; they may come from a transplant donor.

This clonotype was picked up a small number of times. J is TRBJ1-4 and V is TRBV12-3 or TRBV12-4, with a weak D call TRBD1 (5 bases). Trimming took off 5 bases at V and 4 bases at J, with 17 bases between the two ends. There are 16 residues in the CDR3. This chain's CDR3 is CASSPWEGILNEKLFF. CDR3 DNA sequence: TGTGCCAGCAGTCCTTGGGAGGGGATCCTTAATGAAAAACTGTTTTTT.

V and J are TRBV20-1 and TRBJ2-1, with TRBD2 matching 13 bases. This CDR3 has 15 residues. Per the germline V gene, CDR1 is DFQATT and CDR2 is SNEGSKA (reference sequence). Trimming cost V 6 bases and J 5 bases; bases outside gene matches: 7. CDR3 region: CSAYGTSGADNEQFF. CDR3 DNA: TGCAGTGCCTACGGGACTAGCGGGGCTGACAATGAGCAGTTCTTC.

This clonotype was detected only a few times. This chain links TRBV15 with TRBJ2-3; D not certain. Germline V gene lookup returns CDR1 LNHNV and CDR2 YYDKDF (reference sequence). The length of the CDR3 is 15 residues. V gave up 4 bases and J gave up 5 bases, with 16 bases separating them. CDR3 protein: CATSINPLGGDTQYF. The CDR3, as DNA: TGTGCCACCAGCATAAACCCTTTGGGTGGAGATACGCAGTATTTT.

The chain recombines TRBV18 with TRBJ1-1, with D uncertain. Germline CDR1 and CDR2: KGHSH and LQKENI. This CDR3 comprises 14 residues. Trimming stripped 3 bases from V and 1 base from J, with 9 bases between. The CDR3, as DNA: TGTGCCAGCTCACCTTTCCAAGAGAACACTGAAGCTTTCTTT. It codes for CASSPFQENTEAFF.

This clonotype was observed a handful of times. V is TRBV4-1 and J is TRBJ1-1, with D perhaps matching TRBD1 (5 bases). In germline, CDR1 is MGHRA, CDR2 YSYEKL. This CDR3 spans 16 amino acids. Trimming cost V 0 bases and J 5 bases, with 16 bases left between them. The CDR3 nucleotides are TGCGCCAGCAGCCAAGATGGGGCAGGGTCGGGGACTGAAGCTTTCTTT. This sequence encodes CASSQDGAGSGTEAFF.

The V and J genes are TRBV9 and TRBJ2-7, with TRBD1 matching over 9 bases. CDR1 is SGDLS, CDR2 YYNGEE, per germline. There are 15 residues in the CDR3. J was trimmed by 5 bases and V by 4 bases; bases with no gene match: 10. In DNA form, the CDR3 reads TGTGCCAGCAGCCCCCGGACAGGGGTGGAGAACGAGCAGTACTTC. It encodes CASSPRTGVENEQYF.

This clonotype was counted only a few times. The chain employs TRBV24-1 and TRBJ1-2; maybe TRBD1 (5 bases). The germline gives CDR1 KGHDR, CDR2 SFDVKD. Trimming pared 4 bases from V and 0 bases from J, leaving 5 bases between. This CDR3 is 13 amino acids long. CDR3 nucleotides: TGTGCCACCAGTGAACAGGCTAACTATGGCTACACCTTC. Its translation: CATSEQANYGYTF.

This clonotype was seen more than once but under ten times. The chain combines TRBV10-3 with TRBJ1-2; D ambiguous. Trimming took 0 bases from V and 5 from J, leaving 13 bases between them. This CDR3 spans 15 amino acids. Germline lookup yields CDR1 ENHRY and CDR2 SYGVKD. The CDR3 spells CAISESYSMGYGYTF. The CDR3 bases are TGTGCCATCAGTGAGTCGTACAGTATGGGGTATGGCTACACCTTC.

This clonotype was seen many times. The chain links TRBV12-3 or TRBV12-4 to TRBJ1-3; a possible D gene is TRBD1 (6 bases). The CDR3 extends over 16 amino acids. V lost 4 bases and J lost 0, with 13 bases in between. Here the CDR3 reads CASSSDSFSSGNTIYF. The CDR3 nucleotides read TGTGCCAGCAGTTCGGACAGCTTCAGCTCTGGAAACACCATATATTTT.

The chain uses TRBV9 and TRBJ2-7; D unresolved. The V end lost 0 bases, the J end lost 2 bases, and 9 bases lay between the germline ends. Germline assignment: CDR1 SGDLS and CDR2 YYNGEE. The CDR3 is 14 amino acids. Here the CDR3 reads CASSVGGTAYEQYF. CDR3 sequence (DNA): TGTGCCAGCAGCGTAGGAGGCACAGCCTACGAGCAGTACTTC. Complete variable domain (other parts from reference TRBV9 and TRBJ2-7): DSGVTQTPKHLITATGQRVTLRCSPRSGDLSVYWYQQSLDQGLQFLIQYYNGEERAKGNILERFSAQQFPDLHSELNLSSLELGDSALYFCASSVGGTAYEQYFGPGTRLTVT.

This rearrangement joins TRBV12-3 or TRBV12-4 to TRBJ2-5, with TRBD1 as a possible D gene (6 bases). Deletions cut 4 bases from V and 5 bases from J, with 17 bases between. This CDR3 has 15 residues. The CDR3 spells CASSYRAPQGETQYF. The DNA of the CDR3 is TGTGCCAGCAGTTACAGGGCCCCGCAGGGGGAGACCCAGTACTTC.

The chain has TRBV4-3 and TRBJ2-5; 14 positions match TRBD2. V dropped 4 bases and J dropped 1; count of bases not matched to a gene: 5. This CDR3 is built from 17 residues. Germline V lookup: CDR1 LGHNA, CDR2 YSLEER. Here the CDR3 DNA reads TGCGCCAGCAGCCGGGGACTAGCGGGGGTGACCCAAGAGACCCAGTACTTC. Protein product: CASSRGLAGVTQETQYF.

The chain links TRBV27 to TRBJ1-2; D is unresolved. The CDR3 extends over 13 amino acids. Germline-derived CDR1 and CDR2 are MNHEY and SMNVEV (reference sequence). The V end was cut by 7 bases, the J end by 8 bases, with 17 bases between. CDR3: CASKRGPTWGYTF. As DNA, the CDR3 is TGTGCCAGCAAACGAGGACCTACCTGGGGCTACACCTTC.

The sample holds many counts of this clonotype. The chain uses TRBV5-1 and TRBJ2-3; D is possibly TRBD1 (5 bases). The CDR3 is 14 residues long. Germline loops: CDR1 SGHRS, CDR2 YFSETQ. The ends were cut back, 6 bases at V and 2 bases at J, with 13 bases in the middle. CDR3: CASKRQKNTDTQYF. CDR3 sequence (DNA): TGCGCCAGCAAAAGACAGAAGAACACAGATACGCAGTATTTT. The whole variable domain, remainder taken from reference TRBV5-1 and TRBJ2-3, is KAGVTQTPRYLIKTRGQQVTLSCSPISGHRSVSWYQQTPGQGLQFLFEYFSETQRNKGNFPGRFSGRQFSNSRSEMNVSTLELGDSALYLCASKRQKNTDTQYFGPGTRLTVL.

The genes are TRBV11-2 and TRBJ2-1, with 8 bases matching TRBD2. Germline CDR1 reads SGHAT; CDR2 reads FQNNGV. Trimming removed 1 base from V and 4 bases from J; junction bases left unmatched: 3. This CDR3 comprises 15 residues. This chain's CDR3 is CASSLVREGYNEQFF. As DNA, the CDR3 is TGTGCCAGCAGCTTAGTCCGGGAGGGGTACAATGAGCAGTTCTTC.

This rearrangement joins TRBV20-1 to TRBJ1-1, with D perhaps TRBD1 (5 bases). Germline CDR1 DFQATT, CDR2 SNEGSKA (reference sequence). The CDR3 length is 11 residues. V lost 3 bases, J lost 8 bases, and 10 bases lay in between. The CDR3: CSASQGAEAFF. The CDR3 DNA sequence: TGCAGTGCTAGTCAGGGAGCCGAAGCTTTCTTT.